These 12 T cell receptor beta chains were sequenced from one sample in a study of CD8+CD57+ T cells in acquired aplastic anemia. Investigators profiled TCR beta VDJ and CDR3 from genomic DNA template. TCRdb itself ran the reads through MiXCR, one entry per CDR3 protein. The sample lists 150,000 to 200,000 distinct CDR3 sequences, less than 55% occurring once. The material sequenced was sorted CD4+, CD8+, or CD8+CD57+ T cells (not recorded which) from PBMCs. These receptors were obtained from a human donor in good health.

This clonotype has just a few counts. One end of the junction varies from germline; a read error may be responsible. This rearrangement joins TRBV7-7 to TRBJ2-7, with D hard to call. The length of the CDR3 is 13 residues. CDR1 and CDR2 from the germline V gene are SSHAT and FNYEAQ (reference sequence). The CDR3, as DNA: TGTGCTAGCAGCCCCTCGGACGGATACGAGCAGTACTTC. Translated, it gives CASSPSDGYEQYF.

A note on this clonotype: A read error may be the cause here, since a much bigger clone is one base away. This CDR3 fails to terminate in the conserved phenylalanine or tryptophan, so it likely reflects a read error. V usage is TRBV13 and J usage is TRBJ1-2, with 10 bases identical to TRBD1. V gave up 5 bases and J gave up 3 bases; unmatched junction bases: 9. The CDR3 spans 16 residues. Per germline, CDR1 PRHDT and CDR2 FYEKMQ (reference sequence). CDR3 sequence: CASSLPGTGVHYGYTL. DNA for the CDR3: TGTGCCAGCAGCCTTCCCGGGACAGGGGTCCACTATGGCTACACCCTC.

The chain is built from TRBV10-3 and TRBJ1-6; D is unclear. V was clipped by 7 bases and J by 13 bases, with 14 bases between them. This CDR3 comprises 12 residues. Germline V gives CDR1 ENHRY, CDR2 SYGVKD. The CDR3 here is CAITPLGFPLHF. CDR3 nucleotide sequence: TGTGCCATCACCCCCCTTGGGTTTCCCCTCCACTTT.

Ten or more counts support this clonotype. This chain joins TRBV14 and TRBJ2-1; D is possibly TRBD2 (5 bases). The CDR3 is 13 residues long. Trimming left V 3 bases short and J 7 bases short, with 10 bases between. Germline lookup yields CDR1 SGHDN and CDR2 FVKESK. The CDR3 loop is CASSQTGINEQFF. The CDR3, as DNA: TGTGCCAGCAGCCAGACCGGGATAAATGAGCAGTTCTTC.

This chain joins TRBV20-1 and TRBJ2-7; D is perhaps TRBD2 (5 bases). V was clipped by 3 bases and J by 5 bases, with 11 bases between them. Germline CDR1 is DFQATT and CDR2 is SNEGSKA (reference sequence). The CDR3 consists of 12 residues. CDR3 in DNA: TGCAGTGCTAGCGGGGTACCCCACGAGCAGTACTTC. Translation: CSASGVPHEQYF.

V gene TRBV2 combines with J gene TRBJ2-7; D assignment may be TRBD1 or TRBD2 (5 bases each). CDR3 length equals 13 residues. The germline V gene encodes CDR1 SNHLY and CDR2 FYNNEI. Trimming removed 4 bases from V and 0 bases from J, with 7 bases in between. CDR3 protein: CASSVGDSYEQYF. DNA of the CDR3: TGTGCCAGCAGTGTGGGGGACTCCTACGAGCAGTACTTC.

In this sample, this clonotype turned up many times. The chain carries TRBV7-2 and TRBJ1-2, with D possibly being TRBD1 (5 bases). Germline assignment: CDR1 SGHTA and CDR2 FQGNSA. The CDR3 sequence is 14 residues long. The V end lost 6 bases, the J end lost 1 base, and 12 bases lay between the germline ends. CDR3 in DNA: TGTGCCAGCAGGCCCGGTGGGGGTAACTATGGCTACACCTTC. Translated: CASRPGGGNYGYTF.

This chain uses TRBV20-1 with TRBJ2-7; TRBD2 matches 10 bases. The CDR3 has 16 residues. Looked up from germline, CDR1 is DFQATT and CDR2 is SNEGSKA (reference sequence). V trimming: 0 bases; J trimming: 9 bases; junction bases outside the gene matches: 14. CDR3 protein: CSARDLTGTSAFGQYF. In nucleotides, the CDR3 is TGCAGTGCTAGAGACTTAACCGGGACTAGCGCCTTTGGGCAGTACTTC.

In this sample, this clonotype turned up many times. V is TRBV7-3 and J is TRBJ2-3; perhaps D is TRBD1 or TRBD2 (5 bases each). Between the trimmed V and J ends, which lost 2 bases and 4 bases, there was a span of 16 bases. The length of the CDR3 is 16 residues. From germline, CDR1 is SGHTA and CDR2 FQGTGA. The CDR3 region is CASSLGPVRGADTQYF. The CDR3 DNA sequence: TGTGCCAGCAGCTTAGGTCCGGTAAGAGGGGCAGATACGCAGTATTTT.

This clonotype was counted a few times. The genes are TRBV28 and TRBJ2-5; TRBD2 is a possible D gene (6 bases). The CDR3 covers 18 residues. CDR1 is MDHEN, CDR2 SYDVKM, per germline. Trimming cost V 11 bases and J 3 bases, with 31 bases left between them. Written as DNA, the CDR3 is TGTGCCTCAAGGATTCCGGCAGGGAGGCGTCGGGTAGAAGAGACCCAGTACTTC. Protein product: CASRIPAGRRRVEETQYF. The whole variable domain, filled in from reference TRBV28 and TRBJ2-5, reads DVKVTQSSRYLVKRTGEKVFLECVQDMDHENMFWYRQDPGLGLRLIYFSYDVKMKEKGDIPEGYSVSREKKERFSLILESASTNQTSMYLCASRIPAGRRRVEETQYFGPGTRLLVL.

This chain links TRBV7-9 with TRBJ1-1, with no clear D. Germline CDR1 SEHNR, CDR2 FQNEAQ (reference sequence). V lost 2 bases and J 4 bases, leaving 8 bases between the germline ends. The CDR3 spans 13 residues. CDR3 nucleotide sequence: TGTGCCAGCAGCTTAATGGAGGGCACTGAAGCTTTCTTT. Translated, it gives CASSLMEGTEAFF.

This clonotype was seen ten or more times. One end of the junction fails to match germline, which may point to a read error. The chain is built from TRBV7-7 and TRBJ2-1, with 8 bases aligning to TRBD2. Germline lookup yields CDR1 SSHAT and CDR2 FNYEAQ (reference sequence). The CDR3 length is 16 residues. The CDR3 DNA follows: TGTGCTAGCAGCTTAGCGGGACTAACGGGAACCAATGAGCAGTTCTTC. This gives the protein CASSLAGLTGTNEQFF.